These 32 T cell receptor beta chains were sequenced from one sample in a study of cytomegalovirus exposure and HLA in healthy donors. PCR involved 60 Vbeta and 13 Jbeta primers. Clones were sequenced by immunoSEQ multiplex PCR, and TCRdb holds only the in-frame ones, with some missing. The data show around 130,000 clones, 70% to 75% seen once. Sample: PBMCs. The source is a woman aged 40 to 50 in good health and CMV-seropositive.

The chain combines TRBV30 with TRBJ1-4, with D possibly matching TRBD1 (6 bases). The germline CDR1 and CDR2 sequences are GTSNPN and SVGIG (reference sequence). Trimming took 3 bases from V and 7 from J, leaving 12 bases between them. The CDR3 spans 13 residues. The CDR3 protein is CAWRGRGSEKLFF. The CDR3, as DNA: TGTGCCTGGAGAGGGAGGGGGAGTGAAAAACTGTTTTTT.

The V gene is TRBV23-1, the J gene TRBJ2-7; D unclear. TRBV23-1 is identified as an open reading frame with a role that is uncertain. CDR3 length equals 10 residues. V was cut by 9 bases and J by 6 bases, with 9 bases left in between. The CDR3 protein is CASSSGEQYF. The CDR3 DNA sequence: TGCGCCAGTTCCTCGGGCGAGCAGTACTTC.

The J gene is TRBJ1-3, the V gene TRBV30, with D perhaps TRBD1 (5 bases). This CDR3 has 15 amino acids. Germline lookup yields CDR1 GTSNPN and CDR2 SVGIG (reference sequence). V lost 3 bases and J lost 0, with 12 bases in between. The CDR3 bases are TGTGCCTGGAGACCACCTGACAGCTCTGGAAACACCATATATTTT. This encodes CAWRPPDSSGNTIYF.

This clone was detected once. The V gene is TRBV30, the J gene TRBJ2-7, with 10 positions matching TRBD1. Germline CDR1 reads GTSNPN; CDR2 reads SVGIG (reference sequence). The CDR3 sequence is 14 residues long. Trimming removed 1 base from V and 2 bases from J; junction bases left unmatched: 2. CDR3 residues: CAWSGQGATYEQYF. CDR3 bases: TGTGCCTGGAGTGGACAGGGGGCCACCTACGAGCAGTACTTC.

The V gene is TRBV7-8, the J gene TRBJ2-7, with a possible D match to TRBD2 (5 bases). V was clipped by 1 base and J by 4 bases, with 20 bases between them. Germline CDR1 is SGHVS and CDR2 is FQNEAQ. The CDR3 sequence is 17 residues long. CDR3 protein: CASSLVAPVGPGYEQYF. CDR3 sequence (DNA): TGTGCCAGCAGCTTAGTAGCCCCCGTAGGCCCGGGGTACGAGCAGTACTTC.

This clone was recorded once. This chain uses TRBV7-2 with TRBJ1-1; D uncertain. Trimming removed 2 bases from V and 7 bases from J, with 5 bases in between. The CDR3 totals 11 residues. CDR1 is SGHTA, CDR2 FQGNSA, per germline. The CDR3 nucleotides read TGTGCCAGCAGCTTACAGATTGAAGCTTTCTTT. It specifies CASSLQIEAFF. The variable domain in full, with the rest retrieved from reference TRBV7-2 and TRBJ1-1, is GAGVSQSPSNKVTEKGKDVELRCDPISGHTALYWYRQSLGQGLEFLIYFQGNSAPDKSGLPSDRFSAERTGGSVSTLTIQRTQQEDSAVYLCASSLQIEAFFGQGTRLTVV.

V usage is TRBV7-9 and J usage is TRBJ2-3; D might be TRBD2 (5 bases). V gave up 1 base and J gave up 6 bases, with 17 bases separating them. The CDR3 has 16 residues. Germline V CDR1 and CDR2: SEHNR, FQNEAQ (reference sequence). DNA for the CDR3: TGTGCCAGCAGCTTAGAAGGACCCGAGGGAAGGGATACGCAGTATTTT. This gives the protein CASSLEGPEGRDTQYF.

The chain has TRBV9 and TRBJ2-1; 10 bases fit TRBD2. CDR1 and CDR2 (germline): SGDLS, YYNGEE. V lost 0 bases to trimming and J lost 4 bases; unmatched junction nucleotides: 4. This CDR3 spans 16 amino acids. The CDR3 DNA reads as TGTGCCAGCAGCGTAGTACCAGCGGGAGGGTACAATGAGCAGTTCTTC. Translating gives CASSVVPAGGYNEQFF.

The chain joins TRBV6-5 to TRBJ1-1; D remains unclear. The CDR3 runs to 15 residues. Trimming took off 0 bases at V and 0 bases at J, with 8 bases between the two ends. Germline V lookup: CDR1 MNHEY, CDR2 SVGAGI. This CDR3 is CASSYSTAMNTEAFF. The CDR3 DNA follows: TGTGCCAGCAGTTACTCAACAGCTATGAACACTGAAGCTTTCTTT.

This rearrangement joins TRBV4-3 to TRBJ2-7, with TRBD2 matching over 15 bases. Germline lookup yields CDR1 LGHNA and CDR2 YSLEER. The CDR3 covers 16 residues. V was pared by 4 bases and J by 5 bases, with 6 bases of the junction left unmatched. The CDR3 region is CASSPGLAGGPNEQYF. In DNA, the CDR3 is TGCGCCAGCAGCCCGGGACTAGCGGGAGGCCCTAACGAGCAGTACTTC.

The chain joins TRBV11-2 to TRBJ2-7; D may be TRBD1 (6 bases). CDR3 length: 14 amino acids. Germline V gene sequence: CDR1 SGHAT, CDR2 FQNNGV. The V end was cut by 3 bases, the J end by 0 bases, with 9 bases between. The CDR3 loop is CASSFRDISYEQYF. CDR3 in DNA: TGTGCCAGCAGCTTTCGGGACATCTCCTACGAGCAGTACTTC.

The chain's CDR3 is CASSFGQVLLLNYGYTF. CDR3 in DNA: TGTGCCAGCAGCTTCGGACAGGTCCTTCTGCTTAACTATGGCTACACCTTC. The chain uses TRBV5-6 and TRBJ1-2, with 7 bases aligning to TRBD1. The J segment lost 1 base and the V segment lost 2 bases, leaving 11 bases of the junction unmatched. Germline-derived CDR1 and CDR2 are SGHDT and YYEEEE. The length of the CDR3 is 17 residues.

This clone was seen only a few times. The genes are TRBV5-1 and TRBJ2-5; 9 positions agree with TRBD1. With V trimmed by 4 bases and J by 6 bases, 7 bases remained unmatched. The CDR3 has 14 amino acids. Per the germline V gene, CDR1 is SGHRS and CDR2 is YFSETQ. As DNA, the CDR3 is TGCGCCAGCAGCCTTGGGACAGGGATGCAGACCCAGTACTTC. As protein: CASSLGTGMQTQYF. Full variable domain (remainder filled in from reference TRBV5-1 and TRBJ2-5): KAGVTQTPRYLIKTRGQQVTLSCSPISGHRSVSWYQQTPGQGLQFLFEYFSETQRNKGNFPGRFSGRQFSNSRSEMNVSTLELGDSALYLCASSLGTGMQTQYFGPGTRLLVL.

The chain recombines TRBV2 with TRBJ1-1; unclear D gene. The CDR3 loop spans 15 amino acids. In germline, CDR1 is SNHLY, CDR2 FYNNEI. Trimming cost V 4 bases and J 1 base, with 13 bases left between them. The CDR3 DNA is TGTGCCAGCAGTGCCCGGACTGGCCAGAACACTGAAGCTTTCTTT. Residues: CASSARTGQNTEAFF.

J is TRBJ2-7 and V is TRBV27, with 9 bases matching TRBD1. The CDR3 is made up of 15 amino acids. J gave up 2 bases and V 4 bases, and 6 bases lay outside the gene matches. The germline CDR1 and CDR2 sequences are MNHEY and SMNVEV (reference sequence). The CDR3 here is CASSSRDRVTYEQYF. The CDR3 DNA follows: TGTGCCAGCAGTTCCCGGGACAGGGTAACCTACGAGCAGTACTTC.

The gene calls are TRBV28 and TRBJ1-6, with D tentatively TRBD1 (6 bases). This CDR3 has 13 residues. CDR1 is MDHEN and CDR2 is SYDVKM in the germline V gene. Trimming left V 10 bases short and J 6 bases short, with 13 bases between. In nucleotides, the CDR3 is TGTGCCACCAGCGGACAGTTTAATTCACCCCTCCACTTT. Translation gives CATSGQFNSPLHF.

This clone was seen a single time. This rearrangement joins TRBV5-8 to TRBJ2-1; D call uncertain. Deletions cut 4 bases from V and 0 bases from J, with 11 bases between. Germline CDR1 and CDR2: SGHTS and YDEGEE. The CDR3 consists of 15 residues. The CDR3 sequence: CASSLSMSSYNEQFF. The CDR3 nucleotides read TGTGCCAGCAGCCTGTCTATGAGCTCCTACAATGAGCAGTTCTTC.

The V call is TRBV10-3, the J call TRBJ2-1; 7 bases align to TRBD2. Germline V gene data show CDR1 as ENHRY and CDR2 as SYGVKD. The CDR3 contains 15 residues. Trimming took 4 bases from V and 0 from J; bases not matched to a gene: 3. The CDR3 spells CAISGTSDSYNEQFF. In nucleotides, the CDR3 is TGTGCCATCAGTGGAACTAGCGACTCCTACAATGAGCAGTTCTTC.

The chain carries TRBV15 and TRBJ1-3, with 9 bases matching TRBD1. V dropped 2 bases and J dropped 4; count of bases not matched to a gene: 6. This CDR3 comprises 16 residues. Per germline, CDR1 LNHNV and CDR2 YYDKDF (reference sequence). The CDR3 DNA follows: TGTGCCACCAGCAGATATACAGGGGGCGCCGGAAACACCATATATTTT. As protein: CATSRYTGGAGNTIYF.

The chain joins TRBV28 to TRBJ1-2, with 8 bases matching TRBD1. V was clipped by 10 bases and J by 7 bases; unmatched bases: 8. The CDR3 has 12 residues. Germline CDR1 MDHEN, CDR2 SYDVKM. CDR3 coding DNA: TGTGCCACCCGGGCAGGGGGCGTTGGCTACACCTTC. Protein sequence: CATRAGGVGYTF.

CDR3 sequence reads: CASSPLAVKETQYF. The CDR3 DNA reads TGTGCCAGCAGTCCCCTAGCGGTTAAAGAGACCCAGTACTTC. The chain combines TRBV2 with TRBJ2-5; 7 bases agree with TRBD2. The ends lost 5 bases at V and 3 bases at J; junction bases unmatched: 6. This CDR3 is built from 14 residues. Germline V lookup: CDR1 SNHLY, CDR2 FYNNEI.

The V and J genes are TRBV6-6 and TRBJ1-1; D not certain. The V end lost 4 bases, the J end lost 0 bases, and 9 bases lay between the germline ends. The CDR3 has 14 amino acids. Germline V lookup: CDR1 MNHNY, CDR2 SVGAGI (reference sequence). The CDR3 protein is CASSWASMNTEAFF. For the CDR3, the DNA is TGTGCCAGCAGTTGGGCTTCCATGAACACTGAAGCTTTCTTT.

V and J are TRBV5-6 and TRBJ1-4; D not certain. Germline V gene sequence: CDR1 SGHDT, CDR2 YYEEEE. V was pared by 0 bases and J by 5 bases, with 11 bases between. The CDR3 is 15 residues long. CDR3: CASSLAGMGNEKLFF. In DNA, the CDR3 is TGTGCCAGCAGCTTGGCCGGGATGGGGAATGAAAAACTGTTTTTT.

The CDR3 DNA sequence: TGTGCCAGCAGCCCAACACTGGGCTGCGGAAACACCATATATTTT. Protein: CASSPTLGCGNTIYF. V gene TRBV21-1 combines with J gene TRBJ1-3; the table's D gene call, TRBD1, was not cross checked with the DNA. TRBV21-1 is a recognized pseudogene. The CDR3 runs to 15 residues.

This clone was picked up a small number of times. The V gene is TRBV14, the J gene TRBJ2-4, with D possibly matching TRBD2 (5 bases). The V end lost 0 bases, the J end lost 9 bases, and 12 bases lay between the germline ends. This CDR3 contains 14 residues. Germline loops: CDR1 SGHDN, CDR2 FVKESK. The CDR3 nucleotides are TGTGCCAGCAGCCAAGATACGGGGTCGTCCATTCAGTACTTC. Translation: CASSQDTGSSIQYF.

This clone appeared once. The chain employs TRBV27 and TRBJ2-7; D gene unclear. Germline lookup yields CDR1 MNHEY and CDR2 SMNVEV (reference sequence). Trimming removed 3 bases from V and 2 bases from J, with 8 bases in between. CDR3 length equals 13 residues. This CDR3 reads CASSFNPAYEQYF. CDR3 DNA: TGTGCCAGCAGTTTCAATCCGGCCTACGAGCAGTACTTC.

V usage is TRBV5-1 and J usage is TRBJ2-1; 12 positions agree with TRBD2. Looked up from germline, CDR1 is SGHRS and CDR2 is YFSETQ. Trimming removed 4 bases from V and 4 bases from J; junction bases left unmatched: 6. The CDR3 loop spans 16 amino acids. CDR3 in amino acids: CASSPTSGSPYNEQFF. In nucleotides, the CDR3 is TGCGCCAGCAGCCCGACTAGCGGGAGCCCGTACAATGAGCAGTTCTTC.

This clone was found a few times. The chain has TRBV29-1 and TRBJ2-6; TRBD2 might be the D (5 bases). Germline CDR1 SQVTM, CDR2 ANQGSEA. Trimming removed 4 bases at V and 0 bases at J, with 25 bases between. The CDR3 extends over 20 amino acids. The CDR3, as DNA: TGCAGCGTTGGGGTGAGGGCAGAAGAACTAAGGAGCTCTGGGGCCAACGTCCTGACTTTC. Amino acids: CSVGVRAEELRSSGANVLTF.

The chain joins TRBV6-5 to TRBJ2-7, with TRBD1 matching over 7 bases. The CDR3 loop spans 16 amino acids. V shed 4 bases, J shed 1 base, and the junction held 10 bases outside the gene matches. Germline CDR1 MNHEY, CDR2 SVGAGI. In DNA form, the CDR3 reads TGTGCCAGCAGTTTGCGTCGAACAGGGGATTCCTACGAGCAGTACTTC. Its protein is CASSLRRTGDSYEQYF.

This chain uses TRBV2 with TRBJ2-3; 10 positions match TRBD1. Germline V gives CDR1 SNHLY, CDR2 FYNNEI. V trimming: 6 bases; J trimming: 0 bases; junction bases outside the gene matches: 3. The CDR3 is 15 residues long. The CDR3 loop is CASRGQGWSTDTQYF. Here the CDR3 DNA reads TGTGCCAGCAGGGGACAGGGGTGGAGCACAGATACGCAGTATTTT.

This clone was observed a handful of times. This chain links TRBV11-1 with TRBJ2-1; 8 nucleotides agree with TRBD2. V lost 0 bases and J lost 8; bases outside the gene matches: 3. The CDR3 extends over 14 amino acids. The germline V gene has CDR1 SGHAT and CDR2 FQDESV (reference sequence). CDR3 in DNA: TGTGCCAGCAGCTTAGCGGCGGGAGGATATGAGCAGTTCTTC. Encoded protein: CASSLAAGGYEQFF. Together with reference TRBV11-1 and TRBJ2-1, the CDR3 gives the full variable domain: EAEVAQSPRYKITEKSQAVAFWCDPISGHATLYWYRQILGQGPELLVQFQDESVVDDSQLPKDRFSAERLKGVDSTLKIQPAELGDSAMYLCASSLAAGGYEQFFGPGTRLTVL.

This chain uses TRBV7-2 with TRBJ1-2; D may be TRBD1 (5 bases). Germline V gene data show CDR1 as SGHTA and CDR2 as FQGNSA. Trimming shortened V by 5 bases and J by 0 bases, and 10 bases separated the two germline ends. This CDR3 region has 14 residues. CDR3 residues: CASSTGPPNYGYTF. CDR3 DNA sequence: TGTGCCAGCAGCACAGGACCTCCTAACTATGGCTACACCTTC.